These 3 T cell receptor beta chains were all obtained from the same sample, sequenced in a study of cytomegalovirus exposure and HLA in healthy donors. This table comes from immunoSEQ multiplex PCR, and its TCRdb copy is limited to in-frame clones, with some not included. The data contain about 98,000 clones, approximately 88% of them singletons. The material sequenced was PBMCs. These receptors came from a woman in her 30s in good health and CMV-seronegative.

This chain connects TRBV7-8 to TRBJ1-4; 9 nucleotides match TRBD1. V lost 2 bases to trimming and J lost 2 bases; unmatched junction nucleotides: 15. The CDR3 is 20 residues long. Germline-derived CDR1 and CDR2 are SGHVS and FQNEAQ. CDR3 loop: CASSLYRVTGGGRTNEKLFF. CDR3 in DNA: TGTGCCAGCAGCTTATATCGCGTGACAGGGGGTGGTCGCACTAATGAAAAACTGTTTTTT.

The chain combines TRBV10-2 with TRBJ2-1; TRBD1 aligns across 8 bases. Germline CDR1 WSHSY, CDR2 SAAADI. Trimming at V came to 2 bases and at J to 14 bases, leaving 14 bases not matched to a gene. This CDR3 is 15 amino acids long. The CDR3 is CASSEQIQGAIGKFF. The CDR3 DNA sequence: TGCGCCAGCAGTGAGCAGATCCAGGGGGCTATTGGAAAGTTCTTC.

In regard to this clone: Other DNA variants within this sample encode the same CDR3. The chain uses TRBV9 and TRBJ1-1, with D unresolved. Germline CDR1 reads SGDLS; CDR2 reads YYNGEE. Trimming removed 0 bases from V and 0 bases from J, with 6 bases in between. CDR3 size: 14 residues. CDR3 region: CASSVGALNTEAFF. CDR3 nucleotides: TGTGCCAGCAGCGTAGGGGCCCTGAACACTGAAGCTTTCTTT.